This T cell receptor (beta chain) was recovered during a study of cytomegalovirus exposure and HLA in healthy donors. The V gene end was trimmed by 5 bases and the J gene end by 3 bases; junction bases not matched to a gene: 4. CDR1 is SNHLY, CDR2 FYNNEI, per germline. The CDR3 loop spans 14 amino acids. This clone is a singleton in its sample. A multiplex PCR was run with 60 Vbeta primers and 13 Jbeta primers. Sequencing used immunoSEQ multiplex PCR; TCRdb keeps in-frame clones, though not all of them. This sample carries 95,000 to 150,000 clones, 70% to 90% of them seen once, and the ten largest clones take around 1.9%.

The sequencing input was PBMCs. The receptor was derived from a man aged 40-49 years in good health and CMV-seronegative. The chain is built from TRBV2 and TRBJ2-1; 7 bases map to TRBD1. The DNA of the CDR3 is TGTGCCAGCAGTAGGGACAGTAGCTACAATGAGCAGTTCTTC. As protein: CASSRDSSYNEQFF.